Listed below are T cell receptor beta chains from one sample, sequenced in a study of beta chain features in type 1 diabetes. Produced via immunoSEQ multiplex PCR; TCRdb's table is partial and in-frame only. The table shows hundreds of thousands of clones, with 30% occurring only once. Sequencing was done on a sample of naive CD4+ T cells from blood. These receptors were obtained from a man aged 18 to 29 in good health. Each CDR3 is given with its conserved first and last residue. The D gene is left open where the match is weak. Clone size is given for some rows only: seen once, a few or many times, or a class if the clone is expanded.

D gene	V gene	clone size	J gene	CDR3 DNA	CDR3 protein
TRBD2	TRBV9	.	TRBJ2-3	TGTGCCAGCAGCGTACTAGCGGGAGTGGCGGATACGCAGTATTTT	CASSVLAGVADTQYF
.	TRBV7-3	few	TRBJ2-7	TGTGCCAGCAGCTTAAGTCGGACAGAGAATTACGAGCAGTACTTC	CASSLSRTENYEQYF
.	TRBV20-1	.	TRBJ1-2	TGCAGTTCCCCAGGGGAGAGCGGCTACACCTTC	CSSPGESGYTF
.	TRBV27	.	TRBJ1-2	TGTGCCAGCAGCTTTCGGGGCGGTGGCTATGGCTACACCTTC	CASSFRGGGYGYTF
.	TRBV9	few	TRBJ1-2	TGTGCCAGCAGCGTAGACCAGCGTGGCTACACCTTC	CASSVDQRGYTF
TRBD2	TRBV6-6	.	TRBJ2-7	TGTGCCAGCTCACTAGCGGTGTACTACGAGCAGTACTTC	CASSLAVYYEQYF
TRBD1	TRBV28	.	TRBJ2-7	TGTGCCAGCAGCCGTCCCCGGGACAGGGATCGCGAGCAGTACTTC	CASSRPRDRDREQYF
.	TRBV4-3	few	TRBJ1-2	TGCGCCAGCAGCCAAGATCTCCAGGGGCAGAGTGGCTACACCTTC	CASSQDLQGQSGYTF
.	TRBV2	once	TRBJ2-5	TGTGCCAGCACCCAACAAGAGACCCAGTACTTC	CASTQQETQYF
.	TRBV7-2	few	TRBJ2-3	TGTGCCAGCAGCTTAGCTGGGTACGTGGTCACAGATACGCAGTATTTT	CASSLAGYVVTDTQYF
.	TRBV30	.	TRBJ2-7	TGTGCCTGGAGTGCCGGGACCTACGAGCAGTACTTC	CAWSAGTYEQYF
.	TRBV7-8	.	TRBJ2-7	TGTGCCAGCAGCTTAGCTCCGGACTATTACGAGCAGTACTTC	CASSLAPDYYEQYF